One and the same sample provided the 29 T cell receptor beta chains below, sequenced in a study of chemoradiotherapy in HPV16-positive cancers. The table came from immunoSEQ multiplex PCR; TCRdb's copy has only in-frame clones and leaves some out. This sample has 2,500 to 3,500 clones, with over 80% found just once. The specimen was blood, collected from a patient who underwent chemoradiotherapy. Every receptor here comes from a human donor with HPV-associated anogenital cancer.

V is TRBV6-6 and J is TRBJ1-3; 9 nucleotides match TRBD1. The CDR3 is made up of 14 amino acids. Germline values: CDR1 MNHNY, CDR2 SVGAGI (reference sequence). Unmatched junction bases numbered 3, after V lost 5 bases and J lost 4 bases. The CDR3 coding sequence is TGTGCCAGCAGTACAGGGGGCGTCGGAAACACCATATATTTT. Protein product: CASSTGGVGNTIYF.

This clone was seen only a few times. The chain couples TRBV4-3 to TRBJ1-3; D ambiguous. This CDR3 region has 16 residues. Germline lookup yields CDR1 LGHNA and CDR2 YSLEER. V lost 0 bases to trimming and J lost 2 bases, with 11 bases between them. The DNA of the CDR3 is TGCGCCAGCAGCCAAGAGATGACAAGCCCTGGAAACACCATATATTTT. Translating gives CASSQEMTSPGNTIYF.

The table lists this clone with a count of one. V usage is TRBV5-1 and J usage is TRBJ1-2, with D tentatively TRBD1 (5 bases). The length of the CDR3 is 14 residues. Trimming left V 4 bases short and J 8 bases short, with 18 bases between. Looked up from germline, CDR1 is SGHRS and CDR2 is YFSETQ. The DNA of the CDR3 is TGCGCCAGCAGCAACGCCTTGGGGACCCTAGGCTACACCTTC. Protein product: CASSNALGTLGYTF.

As for this clone: No conserved phenylalanine or tryptophan is present at the end of the CDR3, so a read error is the likely explanation. The chain combines TRBV6-1 with TRBJ1-1; D not certain. V was cut by 4 bases and J by 6 bases, with 21 bases left in between. The length of the CDR3 is 16 residues. Germline CDR1 MNHNS, CDR2 SASEGT. This CDR3 reads CASSGLYVYVEPEAFS. CDR3 nucleotides: TGTGCCAGCAGTGGTTTGTACGTTTACGTGGAACCTGAAGCTTTCTCT.

The chain recombines TRBV6-1 with TRBJ2-7; D gene uncertain. The CDR3 consists of 15 residues. Deletions cut 5 bases from V and 2 bases from J, with 16 bases between. In germline, CDR1 is MNHNS, CDR2 SASEGT. CDR3 sequence reads: CASSTTINRAYEQYV. CDR3 in DNA: TGTGCCAGCAGTACCACAATAAACAGAGCCTACGAGCAGTACGTC.

The chain joins TRBV7-9 to TRBJ2-2, with a weak D call TRBD2 (5 bases). Germline V gives CDR1 SEHNR, CDR2 FQNEAQ (reference sequence). V lost 2 bases and J 2 bases, leaving 9 bases between the germline ends. The CDR3 runs to 15 residues. The CDR3 bases are TGTGCCAGCAGCTTAAAACTAGATAACACCGGGGAGCTGTTTTTT. Translating gives CASSLKLDNTGELFF.

V is TRBV23-1 and J is TRBJ1-2, with no clear D. TRBV23-1 is recorded as an ORF, its role being uncertain. CDR3 length: 12 residues. V was trimmed by 1 base and J by 5 bases, leaving 5 bases between them. CDR3 bases: TGCGCCAGCAGTCAATTTGTTTATGGCTACACCTTC. Residues: CASSQFVYGYTF.

The CDR3 sequence is CASSQVRESAFF. CDR3 coding DNA: TGCGCCAGCAGCCAAGTGAGGGAATCGGCTTTCTTT. The chain recombines TRBV4-1 with TRBJ1-1; D not certain. The CDR3 consists of 12 residues. CDR1 is MGHRA and CDR2 is YSYEKL in the germline V gene. V was clipped by 1 base and J by 11 bases, with 11 bases between them.

This chain uses TRBV30 with TRBJ1-1; D is unresolved. This CDR3 has 12 amino acids. The germline V gene has CDR1 GTSNPN and CDR2 SVGIG (reference sequence). In DNA, the CDR3 is TGTGCTTGCTTTGAGATGCGGACTGAAGCTTTCTTT. It specifies CACFEMRTEAFF. The whole variable domain, remainder taken from reference TRBV30 and TRBJ1-1, is SQTIHQWPATLVQPVGSPLSLECTVEGTSNPNLYWYRQAAGRGLQLLFYSVGIGQISSEVPQNLSASRPQDRQFILSSKKLLLSDSGFYLCACFEMRTEAFFGQGTRLTVV.

The V gene is TRBV2, the J gene TRBJ2-7; TRBD2 matches 9 bases. CDR3 length equals 15 residues. V trimming: 3 bases; J trimming: 3 bases; junction bases outside the gene matches: 6. Germline assignment: CDR1 SNHLY and CDR2 FYNNEI. The CDR3 DNA follows: TGTGCCAGCAGTGATCGCGGGGGGGTAGTCTACGAGCAGTACTTC. Protein product: CASSDRGGVVYEQYF.

J is TRBJ2-4 and V is TRBV18; a weak D match, TRBD2 (5 bases). Trimming removed 5 bases at V and 8 bases at J, with 19 bases between. The CDR3 runs to 15 residues. Germline loops: CDR1 KGHSH, CDR2 LQKENI. CDR3 nucleotide sequence: TGTGCCAGCTCAAGACTTTCCCCGGCGAGGGACATTCAGTACTTC. The encoded protein is CASSRLSPARDIQYF.

In this sample, this clone turned up a few times. The chain has TRBV29-1 and TRBJ2-3, with D unclear. Germline CDR1 reads SQVTM; CDR2 reads ANQGSEA. V was shortened by 8 bases and J by 5 bases, with 14 bases between the two germline ends. The CDR3 contains 12 residues. CDR3 region: CSLRRVGDTQYF. The DNA for the CDR3 is TGCAGCTTAAGAAGGGTTGGAGATACGCAGTATTTT.

This clone appeared once. CDR3 nucleotides: TGTGCCAGTAGTGGCAGTATTACCGGGGCCAACGTCCTGACTTTC. It encodes CASSGSITGANVLTF. The chain carries TRBV19 and TRBJ2-6; D gene unclear. From germline, CDR1 is LNHDA and CDR2 SQIVND (reference sequence). The CDR3 has 15 residues. V was clipped by 5 bases and J by 4 bases, with 12 bases between them.

V and J are TRBV6-5 and TRBJ2-1; 9 nucleotides match TRBD2. The J segment lost 5 bases and the V segment lost 4 bases, leaving 6 bases of the junction unmatched. This CDR3 has 15 amino acids. CDR1 and CDR2 (germline): MNHEY, SVGAGI. The CDR3 DNA is TGTGCCAGCAGTTCGGGGCGGGGGGGGCACAATGAGCAGTTCTTC. Its protein is CASSSGRGGHNEQFF.

V is TRBV30 and J is TRBJ2-7; D is unclear. The CDR3 loop spans 12 amino acids. Trimming took off 2 bases at V and 3 bases at J, with 8 bases between the two ends. Germline V gene data show CDR1 as GTSNPN and CDR2 as SVGIG (reference sequence). The CDR3 nucleotides are TGTGCCTGGAGTTATGCGGACTACGAGCAGTACTTC. Encoded protein: CAWSYADYEQYF.

The V call is TRBV9, the J call TRBJ1-3; D perhaps matches TRBD1 (5 bases). Trimming shortened V by 0 bases and J by 2 bases, and 18 bases separated the two germline ends. The CDR3 contains 18 residues. Germline V gene lookup returns CDR1 SGDLS and CDR2 YYNGEE. CDR3 sequence reads: CASSVASGRGPTGNTIYF. The DNA of the CDR3 is TGTGCCAGCAGCGTAGCCTCGGGCCGGGGCCCAACTGGAAACACCATATATTTT.

This chain connects TRBV6-6 to TRBJ1-4, with unresolved D. Trimming removed 0 bases from V and 4 bases from J, with 6 bases in between. The CDR3 consists of 14 residues. From germline, CDR1 is MNHNY and CDR2 SVGAGI (reference sequence). The CDR3 here is CASSYSGYNEKLFF. The CDR3 DNA reads TGTGCCAGCAGTTACTCGGGTTATAATGAAAAACTGTTTTTT.

V is TRBV6-1 and J is TRBJ2-5; D may match TRBD1 or TRBD2 (5 bases each). This CDR3 has 14 amino acids. With 4 bases removed from V and 6 bases from J, the gap between germline ends came to 15 bases. Germline CDR1 reads MNHNS; CDR2 reads SASEGT. CDR3 region: CASSGGTEIQTQYF. The CDR3 coding sequence is TGTGCCAGCAGTGGAGGGACGGAGATACAGACCCAGTACTTC.

The chain couples TRBV4-2 to TRBJ2-1; D unclear. This CDR3 has 15 residues. V was pared by 0 bases and J by 9 bases, with 15 bases between. Per germline, CDR1 LGHNA and CDR2 YNFKEQ. CDR3: CASSQEVLYPGEQFF. The DNA of the CDR3 is TGTGCCAGCAGCCAAGAGGTCCTATACCCTGGTGAGCAGTTCTTC.

V and J are TRBV10-3 and TRBJ2-5; TRBD2 is a possible D gene (6 bases). The CDR3 consists of 14 residues. The V end was cut by 2 bases, the J end by 5 bases, with 12 bases between. CDR1 ENHRY and CDR2 SYGVKD come from the germline V gene. CDR3 DNA: TGTGCCATCAGTGAGCTTTTAGGAGGGGAGACCCAGTACTTC. It is translated as CAISELLGGETQYF.

This chain connects TRBV2 to TRBJ2-7; the match to TRBD1 covers 10 bases. CDR3 length: 13 amino acids. Germline V gene lookup returns CDR1 SNHLY and CDR2 FYNNEI. V dropped 4 bases and J dropped 6; count of bases not matched to a gene: 3. The CDR3 loop reads CASSADRGGEQYV. In DNA, the CDR3 is TGTGCCAGCAGTGCGGACAGGGGGGGCGAGCAGTACGTC.

The chain is built from TRBV30 and TRBJ1-5; 9 bases are a match to TRBD1. V was clipped by 8 bases and J by 5 bases; unmatched bases: 4. Germline V gene sequence: CDR1 GTSNPN, CDR2 SVGIG (reference sequence). This CDR3 is built from 12 residues. CDR3 DNA sequence: TGTGCCCGGGACAGGGACGATCAGCCCCAGCATTTT. Encoded protein: CARDRDDQPQHF.

The chain links TRBV6-5 to TRBJ2-7, with 9 bases that match TRBD1. This CDR3 has 14 residues. CDR1 and CDR2 from the germline V gene are MNHEY and SVGAGI. V lost 5 bases and J lost 0; bases outside the gene matches: 2. Written as DNA, the CDR3 is TGTGCCAGCAGTCCGGGACAGGGCTCCTACGAGCAGTACTTC. Its protein is CASSPGQGSYEQYF.

This rearrangement joins TRBV2 to TRBJ2-3; 16 bases match TRBD2. This CDR3 is 19 amino acids long. Trimming took 5 bases from V and 2 from J; bases not matched to a gene: 10. From germline, CDR1 is SNHLY and CDR2 FYNNEI. CDR3 nucleotide sequence: TGTGCCAGCAGTCCGGCGGGACTAGCGGGGGGGGCCGTCACAGATACGCAGTATTTT. Translation gives CASSPAGLAGGAVTDTQYF.

This chain joins TRBV15 and TRBJ2-5; no reliable D call. The CDR3 covers 12 residues. Trimming stripped 0 bases from V and 9 bases from J, with 8 bases between. From germline, CDR1 is LNHNV and CDR2 YYDKDF (reference sequence). The CDR3 here is CATSRDLAAQYF. CDR3 sequence (DNA): TGTGCCACCAGCAGAGACCTCGCGGCCCAGTACTTC.

V usage is TRBV27 and J usage is TRBJ1-1, with 7 bases matching TRBD1. V lost 6 bases and J lost 1; bases outside the gene matches: 11. The CDR3 spans 16 residues. CDR1 is MNHEY and CDR2 is SMNVEV in the germline V gene (reference sequence). The CDR3 bases are TGTGCCAGCAGGCCATTAGAGGGGGCGGGGAACACTGAAGCTTTCTTT. Its translation is CASRPLEGAGNTEAFF.

The chain links TRBV6-5 to TRBJ1-1, with D possibly matching TRBD1 (6 bases). This CDR3 has 16 residues. With 2 bases removed from V and 4 bases from J, the gap between germline ends came to 17 bases. Germline loops: CDR1 MNHEY, CDR2 SVGAGI. The chain's CDR3 is CASSYGLGGRGTEAFF. The CDR3, as DNA: TGTGCCAGCAGTTACGGGCTGGGGGGCCGAGGCACTGAAGCTTTCTTT.

V and J are TRBV4-3 and TRBJ2-2; 9 nucleotides agree with TRBD1. Germline loops: CDR1 LGHNA, CDR2 YSLEER. CDR3 length equals 18 residues. V lost 0 bases, J lost 6 bases, and 11 bases stayed unmatched. CDR3 sequence: CASSQDTVDRGIAGELFF. The CDR3 DNA is TGCGCCAGCAGCCAAGATACTGTTGACAGGGGGATTGCCGGGGAGCTGTTTTTT.

The chain employs TRBV6-1 and TRBJ2-3; weak D call: TRBD2 (6 bases). The CDR3 has 14 residues. The V end was cut by 4 bases, the J end by 0 bases, with 8 bases between. The germline CDR1 and CDR2 sequences are MNHNS and SASEGT. Here the CDR3 reads CASSGGTSTDTQYF. CDR3 in DNA: TGTGCCAGCAGTGGAGGGACTAGCACAGATACGCAGTATTTT.